This section outlines one T cell receptor (beta chain) sequence together with its context. These data belong to a study of T cell responses to AZD1222 COVID-19 vaccine. Across the study: The study pooled second doses at about 4 or about 12 weeks.

TCRdb keeps only in-frame clones here, not all; method: immunoSEQ multiplex PCR. Among 100,000 to 150,000 clones, more than 70% were seen once, and the ten largest hold about 1.4%. The V gene lost 2 bases and the J gene lost 0 bases, with 8 bases spanning the gap. From germline, CDR1 is SNHLY and CDR2 FYNNEI. The CDR3 is made up of 15 amino acids. J is TRBJ1-3 and V is TRBV2; no reliable D call. The sequence derives from an adult in good health. The sample here was peripheral blood, taken on day 0 of AZD1222 vaccination. CDR3 protein: CASSENPGSGNTIYF. CDR3 nucleotides: TGTGCCAGCAGTGAAAACCCAGGCTCTGGAAACACCATATATTTT.